The 8 T cell receptor beta chains reported below all come from one sample, sequenced in a study of T cells in localized non-small cell lung cancer. Assay used: immunoSEQ multiplex PCR; TCRdb lists only in-frame clones, some missing. The table has tens of thousands of clones, around 90% seen once. Source: peripheral blood, taken before any cancer treatment. The receptor source for this set is a man aged 35-69 years with stage I squamous cell lung carcinoma.

The J gene is TRBJ2-7, the V gene TRBV7-9; 10 bases align to TRBD1. Germline V gene lookup returns CDR1 SEHNR and CDR2 FQNEAQ (reference sequence). This CDR3 has 15 residues. J lost 6 bases, V lost 5 bases, and 10 bases had no gene match. In DNA form, the CDR3 reads TGTGCCAGCAGCCAAGGGGGGACAGGGGAGGGCGAGCAGTACTTC. Translation: CASSQGGTGEGEQYF.

As DNA, the CDR3 is TGTGCCAGCAGTTCTCGGATTTCCTACGAGCAGTACTTC. Protein sequence: CASSSRISYEQYF. The J gene is TRBJ2-7, the V gene TRBV6-5, with no clear D. This CDR3 is built from 13 residues. V was clipped by 4 bases and J by 1 base, with 8 bases between them. Germline loops: CDR1 MNHEY, CDR2 SVGAGI.

This chain joins TRBV5-1 and TRBJ1-1; D remains unclear. V was shortened by 4 bases and J by 4 bases, with 17 bases between the two germline ends. The CDR3 contains 15 residues. Germline V CDR1 and CDR2: SGHRS, YFSETQ. As DNA, the CDR3 is TGCGCCAGCAGCGGAAGTCCCAGTAGGACCACTGAAGCTTTCTTT. This sequence encodes CASSGSPSRTTEAFF.

The chain has TRBV10-3 and TRBJ1-1; 8 bases are shared with TRBD1. J lost 4 bases, V lost 2 bases, and 6 bases had no gene match. Germline values: CDR1 ENHRY, CDR2 SYGVKD. This CDR3 has 15 residues. The CDR3 loop reads CAISERTGSGTEAFF. CDR3 bases: TGTGCCATCAGTGAGAGGACAGGGTCGGGCACTGAAGCTTTCTTT.

The V call is TRBV9, the J call TRBJ2-2; D is uncertain. Trimming left V 0 bases short and J 1 base short, with 7 bases between. Germline lookup yields CDR1 SGDLS and CDR2 YYNGEE. The CDR3 is 15 amino acids. CDR3 sequence reads: CASSVEGMNTGELFF. CDR3 nucleotide sequence: TGTGCCAGCAGCGTAGAGGGAATGAACACCGGGGAGCTGTTTTTT.

V and J are TRBV5-1 and TRBJ1-6; the D is unclear. The CDR3 has 15 residues. The V gene's germline CDR1 is SGHRS and CDR2 YFSETQ. V was trimmed by 4 bases and J by 13 bases, leaving 21 bases between them. The DNA for the CDR3 is TGCGCCAGCAGCCCCGGGAGGGCAGGCCCTGGGCCCCTCCACTTT. It encodes CASSPGRAGPGPLHF.

The chain combines TRBV2 with TRBJ2-7; 7 bases match TRBD1. Germline values: CDR1 SNHLY, CDR2 FYNNEI. The CDR3 spans 13 residues. V lost 8 bases to trimming and J lost 3 bases; unmatched junction nucleotides: 7. The CDR3 DNA sequence: TGTGCCAGCTCCGGGACAGAAGTCTACGAGCAGTACTTC. Protein: CASSGTEVYEQYF.

The chain employs TRBV6-6 and TRBJ2-7; D tentatively fits TRBD1 or TRBD2 (5 bases each). The V end was cut by 6 bases, the J end by 2 bases, with 11 bases between. The CDR3 totals 13 residues. Germline values: CDR1 MNHNY, CDR2 SVGAGI (reference sequence). The CDR3, as DNA: TGTGCCAGCAGCCGGGACGGAACCTACGAGCAGTACTTC. Its protein is CASSRDGTYEQYF.